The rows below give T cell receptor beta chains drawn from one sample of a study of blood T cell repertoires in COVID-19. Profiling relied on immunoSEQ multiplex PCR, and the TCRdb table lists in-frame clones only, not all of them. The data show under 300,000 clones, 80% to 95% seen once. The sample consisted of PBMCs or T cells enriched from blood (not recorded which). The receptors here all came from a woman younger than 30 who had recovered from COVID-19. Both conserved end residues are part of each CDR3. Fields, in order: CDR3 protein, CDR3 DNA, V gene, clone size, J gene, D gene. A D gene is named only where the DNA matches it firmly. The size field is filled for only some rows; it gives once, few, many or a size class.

CDR3 protein: CASSQDKGVAEKLFF
CDR3 DNA: TGCGCCAGCAGCCAAGATAAAGGGGTTGCGGAAAAACTGTTTTTT
V gene: TRBV4-1
clone size: -
J gene: TRBJ1-4
D gene: -

CDR3 protein: CASGVRQHYEQYF
CDR3 DNA: TGTGCCAGCGGTGTAAGACAGCACTACGAGCAGTACTTC
V gene: TRBV27
clone size: few
J gene: TRBJ2-7
D gene: -

CDR3 protein: CASSWTKNIQYF
CDR3 DNA: TGTGCCAGCTCCTGGACTAAAAACATTCAGTACTTC
V gene: TRBV2
clone size: -
J gene: TRBJ2-4
D gene: -

CDR3 protein: CASSPSGGNQPQHF
CDR3 DNA: TGTGCCAGCTCACCATCGGGAGGAAATCAGCCCCAGCATTTT
V gene: TRBV18
clone size: once
J gene: TRBJ1-5
D gene: -

CDR3 protein: CASSSPSGTGIETQYF
CDR3 DNA: TGTGCCAGCAGCTCGCCATCCGGGACAGGGATCGAGACCCAGTACTTC
V gene: TRBV7-9
clone size: -
J gene: TRBJ2-5
D gene: TRBD1

CDR3 protein: CASSLTGFLYNEQFF
CDR3 DNA: TGTGCCAGCAGCTTGACAGGGTTCCTGTACAATGAGCAGTTCTTC
V gene: TRBV11-3
clone size: few
J gene: TRBJ2-1
D gene: TRBD1

CDR3 protein: CASSNHGPRCGSSGEPNEQFF
CDR3 DNA: TGTGCCAGCAGCAATCATGGCCCCCGGTGCGGTTCCAGCGGGGAACCCAATGAGCAGTTCTTC
V gene: TRBV21-1
clone size: -
J gene: TRBJ2-1
D gene: -

CDR3 protein: CASSEYMNTEAFF
CDR3 DNA: TGTGCCAGCAGTGAATACATGAACACTGAAGCTTTCTTT
V gene: TRBV6-1
clone size: -
J gene: TRBJ1-1
D gene: -

CDR3 protein: CASGLVPFLQGAAGYTF
CDR3 DNA: TGTGCTAGTGGTTTGGTACCATTTTTACAGGGGGCGGCCGGCTACACCTTC
V gene: TRBV12-5
clone size: -
J gene: TRBJ1-2
D gene: TRBD1

CDR3 protein: CASSRTGGVSGYTF
CDR3 DNA: TGTGCCAGCAGCCGGACAGGGGGCGTTTCGGGCTACACCTTC
V gene: TRBV27
clone size: -
J gene: TRBJ1-2
D gene: TRBD1

CDR3 protein: CASSDTLLAGVETQYF
CDR3 DNA: TGCGCCAGCAGTGACACGCTACTAGCGGGAGTTGAGACCCAGTACTTC
V gene: TRBV10-2
clone size: -
J gene: TRBJ2-5
D gene: TRBD2

CDR3 protein: CATSAQGRAEQYF
CDR3 DNA: TGTGCCACCAGTGCCCAGGGGAGGGCAGAGCAGTACTTC
V gene: TRBV24-1
clone size: -
J gene: TRBJ2-7
D gene: -

CDR3 protein: CSASSLASGDIYEQFF
CDR3 DNA: TGCAGTGCTAGTTCCCTGGCTAGCGGAGATATTTATGAGCAGTTCTTC
V gene: TRBV20-1
clone size: -
J gene: TRBJ2-1
D gene: TRBD2

CDR3 protein: CAISIIRRTGGSGDGYTF
CDR3 DNA: TGTGCCATCAGTATAATTAGAAGGACAGGGGGCTCAGGGGATGGCTACACCTTC
V gene: TRBV10-3
clone size: -
J gene: TRBJ1-2
D gene: TRBD1

CDR3 protein: CASSPLGQGDNEQFF
CDR3 DNA: TGTGCCAGCAGCCCGCTGGGACAGGGTGACAATGAGCAGTTCTTC
V gene: TRBV7-8
clone size: -
J gene: TRBJ2-1
D gene: TRBD1

CDR3 protein: CASRFRRGLNEKLFF
CDR3 DNA: TGTGCCAGTCGATTCCGCAGGGGCCTTAATGAAAAACTGTTTTTT
V gene: TRBV19
clone size: -
J gene: TRBJ1-4
D gene: -

CDR3 protein: CASSWQGVDGYTF
CDR3 DNA: TGTGCCAGCTCATGGCAGGGTGTTGATGGCTACACCTTC
V gene: TRBV18
clone size: -
J gene: TRBJ1-2
D gene: -

CDR3 protein: CASTLMWGGYNEQFF
CDR3 DNA: TGCGCCAGCACCCTAATGTGGGGGGGATACAATGAGCAGTTCTTC
V gene: TRBV5-1
clone size: -
J gene: TRBJ2-1
D gene: TRBD2

CDR3 protein: CASSLAGAGYGYTF
CDR3 DNA: TGTGCCAGCAGTTTAGCAGGGGCTGGCTATGGCTACACCTTC
V gene: TRBV27
clone size: -
J gene: TRBJ1-2
D gene: -